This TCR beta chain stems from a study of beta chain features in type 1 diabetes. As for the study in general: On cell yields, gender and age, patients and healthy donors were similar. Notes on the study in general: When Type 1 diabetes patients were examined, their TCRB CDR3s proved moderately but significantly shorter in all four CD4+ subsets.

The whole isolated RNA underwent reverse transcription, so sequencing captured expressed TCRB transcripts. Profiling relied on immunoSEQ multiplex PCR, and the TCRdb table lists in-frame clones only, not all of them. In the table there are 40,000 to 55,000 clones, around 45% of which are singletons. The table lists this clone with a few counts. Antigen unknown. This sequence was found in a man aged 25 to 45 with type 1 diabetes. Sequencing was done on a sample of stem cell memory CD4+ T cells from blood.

CDR3 sequence (DNA): TGTGCCAGCTCAAGCGGGACAGGGCTTGGCTACACCTTC. Amino acid sequence: CASSSGTGLGYTF. The chain uses TRBV18 and TRBJ1-2; TRBD1 agrees at 9 bases. The V gene end was trimmed by 5 bases and the J gene end by 7 bases; junction bases not matched to a gene: 5. CDR1 is KGHSH, CDR2 LQKENI, per germline. This CDR3 comprises 13 residues.